This T cell receptor beta chain appears in the sequencing data of a study of graft-versus-host responses after intestinal transplantation. About the research overall: Recipients across the board were started on anti-thymocyte globulin induction, then kept on tacrolimus and steroids for roughly 3 years.

Between the trimmed V and J ends, which lost 7 bases and 2 bases, there was a span of 12 bases. CDR1 and CDR2 from the germline V gene are MDHEN and SYDVKM. The CDR3 is 13 amino acids. Repertoires were generated with immunoSEQ multiplex PCR, while TCRdb's copy carries only in-frame clones and drops some. The sample has under 100,000 clones, 80% to 95% seen once. For this clone: The antigen remains undetermined.

V is TRBV28 and J is TRBJ2-7; D might be TRBD1 (7 bases). The source is a human donor who was the organ donor for an intestinal transplant. The sequencing here drew on unstimulated CD8+ T cells sorted from spleen or lymph node cells, taken before transplant. The CDR3 region has the DNA TGTGCCAGCAATGGCGGGACAGCCTACGAGCAGTACTTC. Translating it yields CASNGGTAYEQYF. The full variable domain, with the rest looked up from reference TRBV28 and TRBJ2-7, is DVKVTQSSRYLVKRTGEKVFLECVQDMDHENMFWYRQDPGLGLRLIYFSYDVKMKEKGDIPEGYSVSREKKERFSLILESASTNQTSMYLCASNGGTAYEQYFGPGTRLTVT.